Listed below are T cell receptor beta chains from one sample, sequenced in a study of T-cell memory formation after mild COVID-19. TCRdb reprocessed the 5' RACE reads via MiXCR and lists one record per CDR3 protein. The sample carries about 470,000 distinct CDR3 sequences, 18% recorded once. The material sequenced was PBMCs or a T cell subset sorted from them (not recorded which). The receptor set was obtained from an adult woman who had mild COVID-19 (a few samples of this study predate the infection). Cell type and time point are not known. The CDR3 runs from the conserved cysteine through the conserved F or W. Fields, in order: V gene, clone size, J gene, CDR3 protein. Expanded clones get a size class; other rows say once, few or many, or leave the size out.

v_call: TRBV27; clone_size: .; j_call: TRBJ2-7; cdr3_aa: CASSWGLEQYF
v_call: TRBV6-5; clone_size: .; j_call: TRBJ2-7; cdr3_aa: CASSYARTLSSYEQYF
v_call: TRBV24-1; clone_size: few; j_call: TRBJ2-2; cdr3_aa: CATEVRENTGELFF
v_call: TRBV6-5; clone_size: .; j_call: TRBJ2-5; cdr3_aa: CASRRTVDQETQYF
v_call: TRBV7-3; clone_size: .; j_call: TRBJ1-6; cdr3_aa: CASSPQGGISPLHF
v_call: TRBV20-1; clone_size: .; j_call: TRBJ1-5; cdr3_aa: CSAREGETGDQPQHF
v_call: TRBV7-3; clone_size: .; j_call: TRBJ1-1; cdr3_aa: CASSWTEGTEAFF
v_call: TRBV18; clone_size: .; j_call: TRBJ1-1; cdr3_aa: CASSPPGFATEAFF
v_call: TRBV10-3; clone_size: .; j_call: TRBJ2-1; cdr3_aa: CAISESPGRGEQFF
v_call: TRBV4-2; clone_size: few; j_call: TRBJ2-2; cdr3_aa: CASSRGTSWAGELFF
v_call: TRBV15; clone_size: .; j_call: TRBJ1-6; cdr3_aa: CATSGAGTGESPLHF
v_call: TRBV4-2; clone_size: .; j_call: TRBJ2-7; cdr3_aa: CASSTGLASTDEQYF
v_call: TRBV20-1; clone_size: .; j_call: TRBJ2-3; cdr3_aa: CSAQDRETGTDTQYF
v_call: TRBV3-1; clone_size: .; j_call: TRBJ1-6; cdr3_aa: CASSSRQGDSPLHF
v_call: TRBV2; clone_size: many; j_call: TRBJ2-3; cdr3_aa: CASNQLADTDTQYF
v_call: TRBV5-1; clone_size: few; j_call: TRBJ1-1; cdr3_aa: CASSASLLILSMNTEAFF
v_call: TRBV7-2; clone_size: .; j_call: TRBJ2-3; cdr3_aa: CASSLRYPGTSGGVGRTQYF
v_call: TRBV23-1; clone_size: few; j_call: TRBJ2-1; cdr3_aa: CARGPGGSEQFF
v_call: TRBV5-1; clone_size: few; j_call: TRBJ2-5; cdr3_aa: CASSGTGTGQETQYF
v_call: TRBV15; clone_size: few; j_call: TRBJ2-1; cdr3_aa: CATSRAGDRGWNEQFF
v_call: TRBV12-3/TRBV12-4; clone_size: few; j_call: TRBJ2-1; cdr3_aa: CASSLAGRHPYNEQFF
v_call: TRBV4-2; clone_size: few; j_call: TRBJ2-2; cdr3_aa: CASSQGPGQEGTGELFF
v_call: TRBV20-1; clone_size: few; j_call: TRBJ1-4; cdr3_aa: CSAGMTGTGFSPGLFF
v_call: TRBV12-3/TRBV12-4; clone_size: few; j_call: TRBJ1-2; cdr3_aa: CASTLASGQGYYGYTF
v_call: TRBV14; clone_size: .; j_call: TRBJ2-5; cdr3_aa: CASSQVVRETQYF
v_call: TRBV9; clone_size: few; j_call: TRBJ2-1; cdr3_aa: CASSVAGVIDNEQFF
v_call: TRBV6-2/TRBV6-3; clone_size: few; j_call: TRBJ2-5; cdr3_aa: CASRTYLAGVEQETQYF
v_call: TRBV6-5; clone_size: few; j_call: TRBJ2-3; cdr3_aa: CASSLRDFGTDTQYF
v_call: TRBV12-3/TRBV12-4; clone_size: few; j_call: TRBJ2-1; cdr3_aa: CASSLALAGYNEQFF
v_call: TRBV5-1; clone_size: once; j_call: TRBJ2-3; cdr3_aa: CASSSDVTDTQYF
v_call: TRBV7-8; clone_size: few; j_call: TRBJ1-2; cdr3_aa: CASRGTAGHDEGYTF
v_call: TRBV12-3/TRBV12-4; clone_size: few; j_call: TRBJ1-3; cdr3_aa: CASSRELGNTIYF
v_call: TRBV12-3/TRBV12-4; clone_size: .; j_call: TRBJ2-2; cdr3_aa: CASTPFLSGSRTGELFF
v_call: TRBV24-1; clone_size: .; j_call: TRBJ1-2; cdr3_aa: CATSDPPSPQGDYGYTF
v_call: TRBV2; clone_size: few; j_call: TRBJ2-3; cdr3_aa: CATLTDTQYF
v_call: TRBV15; clone_size: .; j_call: TRBJ2-3; cdr3_aa: CATSRGLAGGLVTQYF
v_call: TRBV6-2/TRBV6-3; clone_size: few; j_call: TRBJ2-5; cdr3_aa: CATCRPRETQYF
v_call: TRBV12-3/TRBV12-4; clone_size: .; j_call: TRBJ1-5; cdr3_aa: CASSRTGYSNQPQHF
v_call: TRBV29-1; clone_size: .; j_call: TRBJ2-2; cdr3_aa: CSVSDRLPTNTGELFF
v_call: TRBV20-1; clone_size: few; j_call: TRBJ2-1; cdr3_aa: CSVWRDEQFF
v_call: TRBV15; clone_size: few; j_call: TRBJ1-5; cdr3_aa: CATSTWGNQPQHF
v_call: TRBV7-9; clone_size: few; j_call: TRBJ2-1; cdr3_aa: CASSLLAGAPFF
v_call: TRBV5-6; clone_size: many; j_call: TRBJ1-2; cdr3_aa: CASSSGQGARGYTF
v_call: TRBV6-5; clone_size: .; j_call: TRBJ2-7; cdr3_aa: CASSYGGTNSYEQYF
v_call: TRBV7-8; clone_size: .; j_call: TRBJ2-3; cdr3_aa: CASSLRLEGTDTQYF
v_call: TRBV29-1; clone_size: many; j_call: TRBJ2-2; cdr3_aa: CSVNSGTTGELFF